The 17 T cell receptor beta chains listed next were all sequenced from one sample in a study of blood T cell repertoires in COVID-19. Data came from immunoSEQ multiplex PCR; TCRdb stores just in-frame clones and leaves some out. The sample holds 150,000 to 200,000 clones, approximately 90% seen once. Sequences were obtained from peripheral blood. The receptors were sampled from a man aged 40-55 years with active or convalescent COVID-19.

The sample holds one count of this clone. J is TRBJ1-6 and V is TRBV27; 8 bases map to TRBD1. Germline-derived CDR1 and CDR2 are MNHEY and SMNVEV (reference sequence). Losses at the gene ends were 6 bases for V and 12 bases for J; bases not matched to a gene: 28. The CDR3 has 20 amino acids. CDR3 residues: CASRYAGAPTGARFAGPLHF. CDR3 DNA sequence: TGTGCCAGCAGATACGCGGGGGCGCCGACAGGGGCGCGATTCGCTGGACCCCTCCACTTT.

The chain uses TRBV4-2 and TRBJ2-1; 7 positions agree with TRBD1. Trimming took 0 bases from V and 14 from J; bases not matched to a gene: 4. Per the germline V gene, CDR1 is LGHNA and CDR2 is YNFKEQ. This CDR3 comprises 12 residues. The CDR3: CASSQDEGAKFF. In DNA, the CDR3 is TGTGCCAGCAGCCAAGACGAGGGGGCTAAGTTCTTC.

The rearrangement joins TRBV10-3 to TRBJ1-3; D remains ambiguous. The CDR3 runs to 12 residues. V was shortened by 7 bases and J by 4 bases, with 8 bases between the two germline ends. Germline values: CDR1 ENHRY, CDR2 SYGVKD. The chain's CDR3 is CAITSYGNTIYF. The DNA of the CDR3 is TGTGCCATCACCTCCTACGGAAACACCATATATTTT.

J is TRBJ1-1 and V is TRBV6-4; no clear D gene. From germline, CDR1 is MRHNA and CDR2 SNTAGT. The CDR3 runs 14 residues. V dropped 5 bases and J dropped 5 bases, with 15 bases sitting between them. For the CDR3, the DNA is TGTGCCAGCAGTACGACGATTACGGGTACTGAAGCTTTCTTT. This sequence encodes CASSTTITGTEAFF.

The chain has TRBV5-1 and TRBJ1-1; D is unresolved. The CDR3 has 14 amino acids. Germline V gene data show CDR1 as SGHRS and CDR2 as YFSETQ. The V and J ends lost 3 bases and 0 bases respectively, with 9 bases between them. CDR3 in amino acids: CASSSKTVNTEAFF. The CDR3 nucleotides are TGCGCCAGCAGCTCAAAAACAGTGAACACTGAAGCTTTCTTT.

The chain uses TRBV29-1 and TRBJ1-6, with D unresolved. The CDR3 totals 13 residues. CDR1 SQVTM and CDR2 ANQGSEA come from the germline V gene. The V end lost 4 bases, the J end lost 7 bases, and 11 bases lay between the germline ends. CDR3 loop: CSVVEGTNSPLHF. The CDR3 DNA reads as TGCAGCGTTGTCGAGGGAACAAATTCACCCCTCCACTTT.

This clone was counted between two and nine times. The genes are TRBV13 and TRBJ2-7; 7 bases are a match to TRBD1. The CDR3 is made up of 16 amino acids. Germline lookup yields CDR1 PRHDT and CDR2 FYEKMQ (reference sequence). With V trimmed by 5 bases and J by 5 bases, 15 bases remained unmatched. CDR3 in amino acids: CASSPGYRGSWNEQYF. DNA of the CDR3: TGTGCCAGCAGCCCCGGATACAGGGGCAGTTGGAACGAGCAGTACTTC.

The chain has TRBV6-5 and TRBJ1-1; 7 bases align to TRBD1. The CDR3 is made up of 15 amino acids. With V trimmed by 6 bases and J by 0 bases, 7 bases remained unmatched. Germline V CDR1 and CDR2: MNHEY, SVGAGI. The CDR3 here is CASSPETGLNTEAFF. The CDR3 DNA reads as TGTGCCAGCAGCCCGGAGACAGGGTTGAACACTGAAGCTTTCTTT.

The V and J genes are TRBV30 and TRBJ2-7; 14 bases align to TRBD2. The germline V gene encodes CDR1 GTSNPN and CDR2 SVGIG (reference sequence). The CDR3 consists of 17 residues. The junction had 11 bases not matched to a gene; V was cut back by 1 base and J by 6 bases. CDR3 in DNA: TGTGCCTGGAGTGAATTATCTGGACTAGCGGGAGGTGGCGAGCAGTACTTC. Its translation is CAWSELSGLAGGGEQYF.

The chain uses TRBV5-6 and TRBJ2-5, with D perhaps matching TRBD2 (5 bases). Germline loops: CDR1 SGHDT, CDR2 YYEEEE. This CDR3 comprises 15 residues. V gave up 0 bases and J gave up 5 bases, with 14 bases separating them. The CDR3 spells CASSLGRRLGETQYF. The CDR3 DNA sequence: TGTGCCAGCAGCTTGGGGAGGCGGCTCGGGGAGACCCAGTACTTC.

V usage is TRBV15 and J usage is TRBJ2-1; 9 bases are shared with TRBD2. Trimming cost V 1 base and J 12 bases; bases outside gene matches: 25. CDR3 length: 20 amino acids. From germline, CDR1 is LNHNV and CDR2 YYDKDF (reference sequence). This CDR3 is CATSRGTAIEGLALAEWQFF. CDR3 sequence (DNA): TGTGCCACCAGCAGAGGGACAGCGATAGAGGGACTAGCATTAGCTGAATGGCAGTTCTTC.

The chain joins TRBV28 to TRBJ2-7, with 8 bases identical to TRBD1. CDR1 is MDHEN and CDR2 is SYDVKM in the germline V gene. CDR3 length equals 14 residues. The ends lost 5 bases at V and 2 bases at J; junction bases unmatched: 5. CDR3 region: CASSLRQGPYEQYF. For the CDR3, the DNA is TGTGCCAGCAGTCTCCGACAGGGGCCCTACGAGCAGTACTTC.

This clone was counted between two and nine times. The chain joins TRBV29-1 to TRBJ2-4, with 9 bases aligning to TRBD1. Losses at the gene ends were 4 bases for V and 9 bases for J; bases not matched to a gene: 7. The V gene's germline CDR1 is SQVTM and CDR2 ANQGSEA. CDR3 size: 13 residues. CDR3 region: CSVGTGEGSIQYF. Here the CDR3 DNA reads TGCAGCGTTGGGACAGGGGAGGGTAGCATTCAGTACTTC.

The V and J genes are TRBV5-1 and TRBJ2-7, with 9 bases identical to TRBD1. V was clipped by 3 bases and J by 4 bases; unmatched bases: 2. The CDR3 covers 13 residues. Germline V gives CDR1 SGHRS, CDR2 YFSETQ. The DNA of the CDR3 is TGCGCCAGCAGCTGGGACAGGGCATACGAGCAGTACTTC. The encoded protein is CASSWDRAYEQYF.

The chain's CDR3 is CASSWDSNQPQHF. The CDR3 region has the DNA TGTGCCAGCAGTTGGGACAGTAATCAGCCCCAGCATTTT. The V gene is TRBV6-5, the J gene TRBJ1-5, with 7 bases fitting TRBD1. The CDR3 covers 13 residues. Trimming took 4 bases from V and 4 from J; bases not matched to a gene: 1. Per germline, CDR1 MNHEY and CDR2 SVGAGI.

The rearrangement uses TRBV2 and TRBJ2-4; a possible D gene is TRBD2 (6 bases). Trimming took off 3 bases at V and 3 bases at J, with 15 bases between the two ends. CDR3 length: 16 residues. Germline loops: CDR1 SNHLY, CDR2 FYNNEI. In nucleotides, the CDR3 is TGTGCCAGCAGTGAGCGGATTGGGGGAGGCAAAAACATTCAGTACTTC. Translating gives CASSERIGGGKNIQYF.

The V call is TRBV30, the J call TRBJ2-5; TRBD2 is a possible D gene (6 bases). The V and J ends lost 8 bases and 7 bases respectively, with 17 bases between them. Germline V gene sequence: CDR1 GTSNPN, CDR2 SVGIG (reference sequence). CDR3 length: 12 amino acids. CDR3 DNA: TGTGCCGGCGGCCGCCCCGGGGGGACCCAGTACTTC. Its protein is CAGGRPGGTQYF.